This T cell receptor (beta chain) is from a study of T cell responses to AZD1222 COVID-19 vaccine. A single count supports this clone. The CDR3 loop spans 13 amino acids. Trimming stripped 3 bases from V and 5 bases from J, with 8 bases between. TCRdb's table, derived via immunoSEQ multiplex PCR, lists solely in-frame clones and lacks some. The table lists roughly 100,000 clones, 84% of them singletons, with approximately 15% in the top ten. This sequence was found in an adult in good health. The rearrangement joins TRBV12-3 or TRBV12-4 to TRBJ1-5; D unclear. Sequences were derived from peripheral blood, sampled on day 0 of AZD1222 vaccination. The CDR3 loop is CASSLDQHQPQHF. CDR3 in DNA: TGTGCCAGCAGTTTGGATCAGCATCAGCCCCAGCATTTT.